The 4 T cell receptor beta chains listed next were all sequenced from one sample in a study of blood T cells in healthy people across ages. Together with a sample-barcoded 5' primer, a J-beta primer mix was included in a second PCR lasting about 6 to 11 cycles. TCRdb reprocessed the 5' RACE reads with MiXCR, giving one entry per CDR3 protein. Of 1.5 million or so distinct CDR3 sequences in the sample, around 42% were seen once. Sequencing input: blood. The receptors stem from a woman aged 18-30 years in good health.

The CDR3 here is CASSPRTSDGVWSEQYF. The CDR3 bases are TGTGCCAGCAGCCCCCGAACTAGCGACGGAGTTTGGTCCGAGCAGTACTTC. The rearrangement joins TRBV7-2 to TRBJ2-7; TRBD2 matches 7 bases. V shed 5 bases, J shed 6 bases, and the junction held 19 bases outside the gene matches. The CDR3 has 17 amino acids. Germline V gene lookup returns CDR1 SGHTA and CDR2 FQGNSA.

The chain has TRBV5-6 and TRBJ1-2, with 9 nucleotides matching TRBD1. CDR3 length: 12 residues. V was pared by 7 bases and J by 9 bases, with 7 bases of the junction left unmatched. CDR1 SGHDT and CDR2 YYEEEE come from the germline V gene. CDR3 loop: CASCRQGESYTF. CDR3 coding DNA: TGTGCCAGCTGTAGACAGGGGGAAAGCTACACCTTC.

This clonotype was counted between two and nine times. The chain recombines TRBV11-2 with TRBJ2-2; no firm D call. The CDR3 length is 14 residues. Germline CDR1 reads SGHAT; CDR2 reads FQNNGV. Trimming took 5 bases from V and 1 from J, leaving 8 bases between them. The DNA of the CDR3 is TGTGCCAGCAGCCCGCGACAGAACACCGGGGAGCTGTTTTTT. Encoded protein: CASSPRQNTGELFF. Using reference TRBV11-2 and TRBJ2-2 for the parts outside the CDR3, the full variable domain is EAGVAQSPRYKIIEKRQSVAFWCNPISGHATLYWYQQILGQGPKLLIQFQNNGVVDDSQLPKDRFSAERLKGVDSTLKIQPAKLEDSAVYLCASSPRQNTGELFFGEGSRLTVL.

This sequence joins TRBV6-1 and TRBJ2-7; D may be TRBD1 or TRBD2 (6 bases each). Germline assignment: CDR1 MNHNS and CDR2 SASEGT. The CDR3 contains 15 residues. V was clipped by 7 bases and J by 10 bases, with 26 bases between them. In DNA, the CDR3 is TGTGCCAGCACCCCGGGGGCCGACGAGGGAAGGGCCCAGTACTTC. It is translated as CASTPGADEGRAQYF.